These 24 T cell receptor beta chains originate from one sample sequenced in a study of T cells in localized non-small cell lung cancer. Libraries were prepared by immunoSEQ multiplex PCR; TCRdb keeps only in-frame clonotypes and omits some of them. The table has 20,000 to 25,000 clones, around nine tenths seen once. The specimen was peripheral blood, collected before any cancer treatment. The receptor set was obtained from a woman aged 40-70 years with stage I lung adenocarcinoma.

The V call is TRBV2, the J call TRBJ2-2, with D possibly TRBD1 on 5 matching bases. The CDR3 is made up of 14 amino acids. Germline CDR1 and CDR2: SNHLY and FYNNEI. V was pared by 4 bases and J by 6 bases, with 12 bases between. CDR3 region: CASSVPEGAGELFF. The DNA for the CDR3 is TGTGCCAGCAGTGTCCCTGAAGGGGCCGGGGAGCTGTTTTTT.

The V and J genes are TRBV28 and TRBJ1-4; a possible D gene is TRBD1 (6 bases). This CDR3 has 12 residues. Germline V CDR1 and CDR2: MDHEN, SYDVKM. Trimming cost V 4 bases and J 6 bases, with 6 bases left between them. The CDR3 DNA is TGTGCCAGCAGTTCAGGGGATGAAAAACTGTTTTTT. Its protein product is CASSSGDEKLFF.

The rearrangement links TRBV5-1 to TRBJ2-1, with 10 bases fitting TRBD2. This CDR3 region has 15 residues. V lost 5 bases, J lost 5 bases, and 7 bases stayed unmatched. Germline values: CDR1 SGHRS, CDR2 YFSETQ. The CDR3 sequence is CASSSLAGANNEQFF. CDR3 DNA sequence: TGCGCCAGCAGTTCGCTAGCGGGAGCCAACAATGAGCAGTTCTTC.

V usage is TRBV7-2 and J usage is TRBJ2-1; D tentatively reads TRBD1 or TRBD2 (5 bases each). This CDR3 region has 13 residues. Germline V gene sequence: CDR1 SGHTA, CDR2 FQGNSA. Trimming removed 5 bases from V and 6 bases from J, with 11 bases in between. For the CDR3, the DNA is TGTGCCAGCAGCCGGGACCTTTCCAATGAGCAGTTCTTC. This codes for CASSRDLSNEQFF.

The chain recombines TRBV27 with TRBJ2-1; TRBD1 matches at 8 bases. Germline V gene sequence: CDR1 MNHEY, CDR2 SMNVEV (reference sequence). The CDR3 is 14 amino acids. V shed 2 bases, J shed 6 bases, and the junction held 3 bases outside the gene matches. Written as DNA, the CDR3 is TGTGCCAGCAGTTTACTGGGACAGGCCAATGAGCAGTTCTTC. This gives the protein CASSLLGQANEQFF.

The chain couples TRBV7-2 to TRBJ2-3; D uncertain. This CDR3 is 12 amino acids long. The V gene's germline CDR1 is SGHTA and CDR2 FQGNSA. V was clipped by 5 bases and J by 4 bases, with 7 bases between them. DNA for the CDR3: TGTGCCAGCAGCCCCAATCCAGATACGCAGTATTTT. Protein sequence: CASSPNPDTQYF. Using reference TRBV7-2 and TRBJ2-3 for the parts outside the CDR3, the full variable domain is GAGVSQSPSNKVTEKGKDVELRCDPISGHTALYWYRQSLGQGLEFLIYFQGNSAPDKSGLPSDRFSAERTGGSVSTLTIQRTQQEDSAVYLCASSPNPDTQYFGPGTRLTVL.

The rearrangement links TRBV7-2 to TRBJ2-7; D is ambiguous. V was trimmed by 5 bases and J by 7 bases, leaving 9 bases between them. The CDR3 loop spans 11 amino acids. Germline CDR1 is SGHTA and CDR2 is FQGNSA. In nucleotides, the CDR3 is TGTGCCAGCAGCCAAAAGGAAGAGCAGTACTTC. Amino acid sequence: CASSQKEEQYF.

The chain links TRBV6-5 to TRBJ1-1, with 7 bases matching TRBD1. The CDR3 is 14 amino acids. V shed 8 bases, J shed 1 base, and the junction held 7 bases outside the gene matches. CDR1 is MNHEY and CDR2 is SVGAGI in the germline V gene. Here the CDR3 reads CASAAHRGNTEAFF. The CDR3 DNA follows: TGTGCCAGCGCAGCTCACAGGGGGAACACTGAAGCTTTCTTT.

This clone was observed once. The V gene is TRBV6-1, the J gene TRBJ2-2; D is ambiguous. Germline-derived CDR1 and CDR2 are MNHNS and SASEGT. The CDR3 length is 18 residues. Trimming stripped 2 bases from V and 1 base from J, with 17 bases between. The CDR3 is CASSEYPRLHQNTGELFF. The CDR3 region has the DNA TGTGCCAGCAGTGAATATCCTAGGCTACACCAGAACACCGGGGAGCTGTTTTTT.

This sequence joins TRBV7-2 and TRBJ1-2, with D possibly being TRBD1 (5 bases). Trimming took off 1 base at V and 13 bases at J, with 16 bases between the two ends. Per germline, CDR1 SGHTA and CDR2 FQGNSA. The CDR3 is made up of 13 amino acids. The CDR3 sequence: CASSLGRGWDSTF. The CDR3 nucleotides read TGTGCCAGCAGCTTAGGGAGGGGATGGGACTCCACCTTC.

This chain uses TRBV7-9 with TRBJ1-2, with D uncertain. The germline CDR1 and CDR2 sequences are SEHNR and FQNEAQ (reference sequence). The CDR3 runs 15 residues. The V and J ends lost 5 bases and 3 bases respectively, with 16 bases between them. The CDR3 nucleotides are TGTGCCAGCAGCCTACTAAGTGGGCTTGACTATGGCTACACCTTC. Translation: CASSLLSGLDYGYTF.

The chain couples TRBV5-8 to TRBJ2-1, with 8 nucleotides matching TRBD2. The trim removed 2 bases at V and 4 bases at J, leaving 5 bases unmatched. From germline, CDR1 is SGHTS and CDR2 YDEGEE. CDR3 length equals 15 residues. CDR3 residues: CASSFGTSGYNEQFF. The CDR3 DNA reads as TGTGCCAGCAGCTTCGGGACTAGTGGGTACAATGAGCAGTTCTTC.

The V and J genes are TRBV7-6 and TRBJ2-1; 8 bases match TRBD2. The V gene end was trimmed by 6 bases and the J gene end by 6 bases; junction bases not matched to a gene: 7. Germline V gives CDR1 SGHVS, CDR2 FNYEAQ. The CDR3 consists of 14 residues. The chain's CDR3 is CASSPLAASNEQFF. The CDR3 DNA reads as TGTGCCAGCAGTCCACTAGCGGCCAGCAATGAGCAGTTCTTC. Variable domain in full (rest from reference TRBV7-6 and TRBJ2-1): GAGVSQSPRYKVTKRGQDVALRCDPISGHVSLYWYRQALGQGPEFLTYFNYEAQQDKSGLPNDRFSAERPEGSISTLTIQRTEQRDSAMYRCASSPLAASNEQFFGPGTRLTVL.

The rearrangement uses TRBV11-3 and TRBJ2-1; TRBD2 agrees at 12 bases. Losses at the gene ends were 5 bases for V and 5 bases for J; bases not matched to a gene: 4. The CDR3 is made up of 15 amino acids. CDR1 and CDR2 (germline): SGHNT, YENEEA. CDR3 DNA sequence: TGTGCCAGCAGCCCCACTAGCGGGAGGCACAATGAGCAGTTCTTC. Protein: CASSPTSGRHNEQFF.

J is TRBJ2-7 and V is TRBV20-1, with 8 bases matching TRBD2. V gave up 6 bases and J gave up 4 bases; unmatched junction bases: 2. This CDR3 region has 11 residues. Germline CDR1 reads DFQATT; CDR2 reads SNEGSKA (reference sequence). CDR3 residues: CSAGTSYEQYF. For the CDR3, the DNA is TGCAGTGCAGGGACTAGTTACGAGCAGTACTTC.

This rearrangement joins TRBV18 to TRBJ2-5; the match to TRBD1 covers 9 bases. The CDR3 extends over 14 amino acids. Germline V gives CDR1 KGHSH, CDR2 LQKENI. J gave up 1 base and V 3 bases, and 0 bases lay outside the gene matches. The CDR3, as DNA: TGTGCCAGCTCACCGGGACAGGGCCAAGAGACCCAGTACTTC. Translated: CASSPGQGQETQYF.

The V and J genes are TRBV7-6 and TRBJ2-7, with TRBD2 matching 9 bases. V shed 5 bases, J shed 6 bases, and the junction held 11 bases outside the gene matches. Germline V gene data show CDR1 as SGHVS and CDR2 as FNYEAQ. The CDR3 contains 15 residues. In DNA form, the CDR3 reads TGTGCCAGCAGCCCCCTAGCGGGATCGGGTACCGAGCAGTACTTC. The encoded protein is CASSPLAGSGTEQYF. Full variable domain (missing parts from reference TRBV7-6 and TRBJ2-7): GAGVSQSPRYKVTKRGQDVALRCDPISGHVSLYWYRQALGQGPEFLTYFNYEAQQDKSGLPNDRFSAERPEGSISTLTIQRTEQRDSAMYRCASSPLAGSGTEQYFGPGTRLTVT.

Only one count was recorded for this clone. Germline is not matched at one junction end, which may reflect a read error. The chain joins TRBV6-5 to TRBJ2-7; the D is unclear. The CDR3 spans 14 residues. Per the germline V gene, CDR1 is MNHEY and CDR2 is SVGAGI. The CDR3 DNA sequence: TGTGTCAGCAAAATAGTGTTCTCATCCTACGAGCAGTACTTC. Its protein product is CVSKIVFSSYEQYF.

The chain joins TRBV28 to TRBJ2-1, with TRBD1 as a possible D gene (6 bases). Trimming removed 4 bases at V and 8 bases at J, with 15 bases between. The CDR3 length is 14 residues. The V gene's germline CDR1 is MDHEN and CDR2 SYDVKM. The CDR3 DNA follows: TGTGCCAGCAGTTCCCCCAAACAGGGCGATGAGCAGTTCTTC. This translates into CASSSPKQGDEQFF.

V and J are TRBV9 and TRBJ2-1, with D perhaps TRBD1 or TRBD2 (6 bases each). Between the trimmed V and J ends, which lost 4 bases and 4 bases, there was a span of 15 bases. From germline, CDR1 is SGDLS and CDR2 YYNGEE. There are 15 residues in the CDR3. The CDR3 DNA is TGTGCCAGCAGCCGAGGGGGGAACCGATACAATGAGCAGTTCTTC. It codes for CASSRGGNRYNEQFF.

This chain uses TRBV2 with TRBJ1-5; D call uncertain. Germline assignment: CDR1 SNHLY and CDR2 FYNNEI. The CDR3 contains 14 residues. The V end was cut by 6 bases, the J end by 7 bases, with 16 bases between. In nucleotides, the CDR3 is TGTGCCAGCAGCGCTACCGGGCCCGGGCAGCCCCAGCATTTT. Translated: CASSATGPGQPQHF.

Turning to this clone: This likely traces to a read error, being one base from a far larger clone. The gene calls are TRBV28 and TRBJ2-7, with 10 positions matching TRBD2. Germline V gene lookup returns CDR1 MDHEN and CDR2 SYDVKM. V shed 5 bases and J 5 bases; nucleotides not matched to a gene: 12. This CDR3 spans 16 amino acids. CDR3 nucleotides: TGTGCCAGCAGTCCGCTTAGAGCGGGAGGGGCCCACGAGCAGTACTTC. It codes for CASSPLRAGGAHEQYF.

The chain uses TRBV6-5 and TRBJ1-2; 7 bases are shared with TRBD1. J gave up 4 bases and V 4 bases, and 6 bases lay outside the gene matches. The CDR3 has 14 amino acids. Germline V lookup: CDR1 MNHEY, CDR2 SVGAGI. This CDR3 is CASSSGQRTYGYTF. The CDR3, as DNA: TGTGCCAGCAGTTCGGGACAGAGAACCTATGGCTACACCTTC.

The chain couples TRBV28 to TRBJ2-7; D gene unclear. Germline CDR1 MDHEN, CDR2 SYDVKM. Trimming pared 6 bases from V and 7 bases from J, leaving 10 bases between. CDR3 length equals 11 residues. The CDR3 DNA is TGTGCCAGCAGCACGAGTCTGGAGCAGTACTTC. It yields the protein CASSTSLEQYF.